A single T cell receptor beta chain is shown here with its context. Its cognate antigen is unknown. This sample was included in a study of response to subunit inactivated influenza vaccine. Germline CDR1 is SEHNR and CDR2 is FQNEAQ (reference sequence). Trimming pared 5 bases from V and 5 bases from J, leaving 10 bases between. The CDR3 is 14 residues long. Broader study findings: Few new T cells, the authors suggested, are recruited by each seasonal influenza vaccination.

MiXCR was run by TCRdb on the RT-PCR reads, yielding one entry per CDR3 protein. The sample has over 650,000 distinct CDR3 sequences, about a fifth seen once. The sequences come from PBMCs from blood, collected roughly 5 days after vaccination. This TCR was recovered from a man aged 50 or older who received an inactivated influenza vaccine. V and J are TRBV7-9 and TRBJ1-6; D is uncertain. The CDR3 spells CASSPGRDNSPLHF. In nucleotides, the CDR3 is TGTGCCAGCAGCCCCGGACGGGATAATTCACCCCTCCACTTT.